This TCR beta chain appears in the sequencing data of a study of blood T cell repertoires in COVID-19. Study at large: Samples of COVID-19 (acute and convalescent) were obtained from the United States, Italy and Spain.

V dropped 7 bases and J dropped 0; count of bases not matched to a gene: 12. The CDR3 spans 16 residues. Germline loops: CDR1 SNHLY, CDR2 FYNNEI. The protocol was immunoSEQ multiplex PCR, while the TCRdb copy is restricted to in-frame clones and leaves out a portion. The table lists approximately 300,000 clones, around 88% of them singletons, with around 1.5% in the top ten. The material sequenced was peripheral blood. This sequence joins TRBV2 and TRBJ2-7, with 7 positions matching TRBD2. This TCR was recovered from a woman aged 45-59 years with acute or convalescent COVID-19. The chain's CDR3 is CASTRSRGSSSYEQYF. The CDR3 DNA sequence: TGTGCCAGCACTCGGTCGCGGGGGTCGAGCTCCTACGAGCAGTACTTC.